The rows below give T cell receptor beta chains drawn from one sample of a study of cytomegalovirus exposure and HLA in healthy donors. Profiling relied on immunoSEQ multiplex PCR, and the TCRdb table lists in-frame clones only, not all of them. The sample has roughly 120,000 clones; roughly two thirds are singletons. Sequenced sample: PBMCs. The receptors shown here come from a man aged 35 to 55 in good health and CMV-seronegative. The CDR3 runs from the conserved cysteine through the conserved F or W. The order of the fields is J gene, D gene, clone size, V gene, CDR3 protein, CDR3 DNA. The D gene is left open where the match is weak. Size values are once, few and many counts, or a class for expanded clones, and some rows have none.

J: TRBJ1-1; D: NA; size: NA; V: TRBV4-3; CDR3: CASSQGRNTEAFF; DNA: TGCGCCAGCAGCCAGGGGAGGAACACTGAAGCTTTCTTT
J: TRBJ1-5; D: NA; size: NA; V: TRBV4-3; CDR3: CASSQDHGGGQPQHF; DNA: TGCGCCAGCAGCCAAGATCATGGGGGGGGTCAGCCCCAGCATTTT
J: TRBJ2-1; D: NA; size: NA; V: TRBV5-1; CDR3: CASSYQTGSIYEQFF; DNA: TGCGCCAGCAGTTACCAGACAGGTTCTATTTATGAGCAGTTCTTC
J: TRBJ2-3; D: NA; size: NA; V: TRBV4-1; CDR3: CASSQEASFLWDTQYF; DNA: TGCGCCAGCAGCCAAGAGGCCTCCTTCTTGTGGGATACGCAGTATTTT
J: TRBJ2-6; D: NA; size: NA; V: TRBV2; CDR3: CAGARGSGANVLTF; DNA: TGTGCCGGCGCCCGGGGGTCTGGGGCCAACGTCCTGACTTTC
J: TRBJ2-3; D: NA; size: NA; V: TRBV5-6; CDR3: CASSLVGAGTDTQYF; DNA: TGTGCCAGCAGCTTGGTGGGGGCGGGCACAGATACGCAGTATTTT
J: TRBJ1-4; D: NA; size: NA; V: TRBV9; CDR3: CASSVGHRLDEKLFF; DNA: TGTGCCAGCAGCGTAGGACACCGCCTGGATGAAAAACTGTTTTTT
J: TRBJ2-5; D: TRBD2; size: NA; V: TRBV7-8; CDR3: CASSGGRAETQYF; DNA: TGTGCCAGCAGCGGGGGGAGGGCAGAGACCCAGTACTTC
J: TRBJ1-1; D: TRBD1; size: NA; V: TRBV14; CDR3: CASSHQTGRNAEAFF; DNA: TGTGCCAGCAGCCATCAGACAGGGAGGAACGCTGAAGCTTTCTTT
J: TRBJ1-2; D: NA; size: once; V: TRBV5-1; CDR3: CASKREGARYTF; DNA: TGCGCCAGCAAAAGGGAAGGGGCGCGTTACACCTTC
J: TRBJ2-7; D: TRBD1; size: NA; V: TRBV4-2; CDR3: CASSQGQGSGDEQYF; DNA: TGTGCCAGCAGCCAAGGACAGGGGTCCGGGGACGAGCAGTACTTC
J: TRBJ2-3; D: TRBD2; size: NA; V: TRBV15; CDR3: CATSRGETSEITDTQYF; DNA: TGTGCCACCAGCAGAGGAGAGACTAGCGAGATCACAGATACGCAGTATTTT
J: TRBJ1-2; D: TRBD1; size: NA; V: TRBV5-4; CDR3: CASSPWTGSGDNYGYPF; DNA: TGTGCCAGCAGCCCGTGGACAGGTTCTGGGGATAACTATGGCTACCCCTTC
J: TRBJ2-5; D: NA; size: few; V: TRBV9; CDR3: CASSVSGPETQYF; DNA: TGTGCCAGCAGCGTAAGCGGGCCCGAGACCCAGTACTTC
J: TRBJ1-1; D: TRBD1; size: NA; V: TRBV5-4; CDR3: CASSSRQGYTEAFF; DNA: TGTGCCAGCAGCTCCAGACAGGGGTACACTGAAGCTTTCTTT
J: TRBJ1-1; D: NA; size: NA; V: TRBV19; CDR3: CASIRRGAGTEAFF; DNA: TGTGCCAGTATTAGGAGGGGCGCAGGCACTGAAGCTTTCTTT
J: TRBJ2-2; D: NA; size: few; V: TRBV28; CDR3: CASSLWRSTNTGELFF; DNA: TGTGCCAGCAGTTTATGGCGGTCGACGAACACCGGGGAGCTGTTTTTT
J: TRBJ2-1; D: TRBD2; size: NA; V: TRBV4-3; CDR3: CASSQVATSGDNEQFF; DNA: TGCGCCAGCAGCCAAGTCGCGACTAGCGGGGACAATGAGCAGTTCTTC
J: TRBJ2-2; D: NA; size: few; V: TRBV19; CDR3: CASSFDRTTGELFF; DNA: TGTGCCAGTAGTTTTGACAGGACCACCGGGGAGCTGTTTTTT
J: TRBJ2-7; D: NA; size: NA; V: TRBV6-1; CDR3: CASSQGGDSYEQYF; DNA: TGTGCCAGCAGCCAAGGGGGGGACTCCTACGAGCAGTACTTC
J: TRBJ1-5; D: NA; size: NA; V: TRBV5-6; CDR3: CASSLAGLDQPQHF; DNA: TGTGCCAGCAGCTTGGCAGGGTTGGATCAGCCCCAGCATTTT
J: TRBJ2-7; D: NA; size: NA; V: TRBV13; CDR3: CASSLGGAESSYEQYF; DNA: TGTGCCAGCAGCTTAGGAGGGGCGGAGAGCTCCTACGAGCAGTACTTC
J: TRBJ1-2; D: NA; size: NA; V: TRBV7-9; CDR3: CASSFGEGMVTF; DNA: TGTGCCAGCAGCTTCGGAGAGGGAATGGTCACCTTC
J: TRBJ1-2; D: TRBD1; size: NA; V: TRBV5-4; CDR3: CASSLPGQGNYGYTF; DNA: TGTGCCAGCAGCTTGCCGGGACAGGGAAACTATGGCTACACCTTC
J: TRBJ2-1; D: NA; size: NA; V: TRBV6-5; CDR3: CASRETGIYNEQFF; DNA: TGTGCCAGCAGGGAGACAGGTATCTACAATGAGCAGTTCTTC
J: TRBJ2-7; D: TRBD1; size: NA; V: TRBV12-5; CDR3: CASGLADSDRSANEQYF; DNA: TGTGCTAGTGGTTTGGCAGACTCGGACAGGTCGGCTAACGAGCAGTACTTC
J: TRBJ2-5; D: NA; size: NA; V: TRBV7-2; CDR3: CASSLQAGETQYF; DNA: TGTGCCAGCAGCTTACAGGCGGGTGAGACCCAGTACTTC
J: TRBJ2-3; D: TRBD1; size: once; V: TRBV7-2; CDR3: CASSGGQGGEDTQYF; DNA: TGTGCCAGCAGCGGAGGACAGGGGGGGGAAGATACGCAGTATTTT
J: TRBJ1-4; D: TRBD1; size: NA; V: TRBV2; CDR3: CASSPGQGRREKLFF; DNA: TGTGCCAGCAGTCCAGGACAGGGCCGACGGGAAAAACTGTTTTTT
J: TRBJ1-1; D: TRBD1; size: NA; V: TRBV6-5; CDR3: CASSSWTGEAFF; DNA: TGTGCCAGCAGTTCTTGGACAGGGGAAGCTTTCTTT
J: TRBJ1-1; D: NA; size: NA; V: TRBV19; CDR3: CASSPRVGTEAFF; DNA: TGTGCCAGTAGTCCACGGGTGGGCACTGAAGCTTTCTTT
J: TRBJ2-5; D: NA; size: NA; V: TRBV18; CDR3: CASSKTAQETQYF; DNA: TGTGCCAGCAGTAAGACAGCCCAAGAGACCCAGTACTTC
J: TRBJ2-7; D: TRBD1; size: NA; V: TRBV7-9; CDR3: CASSLGQVYEQYF; DNA: TGTGCCAGCAGCTTGGGACAGGTGTACGAGCAGTACTTC
J: TRBJ2-7; D: TRBD2; size: NA; V: TRBV10-2; CDR3: CASSLAGGPGEQYF; DNA: TGCGCCAGCAGTCTAGCGGGGGGGCCAGGCGAGCAGTACTTC
J: TRBJ2-2; D: NA; size: NA; V: TRBV19; CDR3: CASISRNTGELFF; DNA: TGTGCCAGTATTAGCAGAAACACCGGGGAGCTGTTTTTT
J: TRBJ2-7; D: TRBD1; size: NA; V: TRBV4-3; CDR3: CASSQFAGQGAGEQYF; DNA: TGCGCCAGCAGCCAATTCGCGGGACAGGGGGCGGGGGAGCAGTACTTC
J: TRBJ2-7; D: NA; size: NA; V: TRBV2; CDR3: CASSEGTHPTGSYEQYF; DNA: TGTGCCAGCAGTGAAGGGACGCACCCGACAGGTTCCTACGAGCAGTACTTC
J: TRBJ2-7; D: TRBD1; size: NA; V: TRBV29-1; CDR3: CSVRGQGKYEQYF; DNA: TGCAGCGTTAGAGGACAGGGCAAATACGAGCAGTACTTC
J: TRBJ1-2; D: NA; size: NA; V: TRBV7-2; CDR3: CASSPDRGYTF; DNA: TGTGCCAGCAGCCCAGACAGGGGCTACACCTTC
J: TRBJ2-7; D: NA; size: NA; V: TRBV6-1; CDR3: CASSGPTGALIYEQYF; DNA: TGTGCCAGCAGTGGCCCGACAGGTGCCTTAATCTACGAGCAGTACTTC
J: TRBJ1-1; D: NA; size: NA; V: TRBV6-1; CDR3: CASSEPSFQTLRLGANTEAFF; DNA: TGTGCCAGCAGTGAACCCTCTTTCCAAACCCTCCGGCTGGGGGCGAACACTGAAGCTTTCTTT
J: TRBJ2-5; D: TRBD1; size: NA; V: TRBV11-1; CDR3: CASSAGTGGRLSQYF; DNA: TGTGCCAGCAGCGCGGGGACAGGGGGCCGTTTGTCCCAGTACTTC
J: TRBJ1-3; D: NA; size: NA; V: TRBV30; CDR3: CAWSLHRSGNTIYF; DNA: TGTGCCTGGAGTCTGCACAGATCTGGAAACACCATATATTTT
J: TRBJ1-6; D: TRBD1; size: NA; V: TRBV7-6; CDR3: CASSETGTGTSPLHF; DNA: TGTGCCAGCAGTGAGACCGGGACAGGGACTTCACCCCTCCACTTT
J: TRBJ2-1; D: NA; size: NA; V: TRBV6-6; CDR3: CASSYVSGNEQFF; DNA: TGTGCCAGCAGTTACGTTAGTGGCAATGAGCAGTTCTTC
J: TRBJ2-2; D: TRBD1; size: NA; V: TRBV27; CDR3: CAVGLQGAEAGELFF; DNA: TGTGCCGTAGGCCTACAGGGGGCAGAGGCCGGGGAGCTGTTTTTT
J: TRBJ2-5; D: TRBD2; size: once; V: TRBV15; CDR3: CATSRERGGQETQYF; DNA: TGTGCCACCAGCAGAGAGCGGGGGGGCCAAGAGACCCAGTACTTC
J: TRBJ1-1; D: TRBD1; size: NA; V: TRBV7-8; CDR3: CASSSGQGQTEAFF; DNA: TGTGCCAGCAGCTCCGGACAGGGACAAACTGAAGCTTTCTTT
J: TRBJ1-3; D: NA; size: NA; V: TRBV7-2; CDR3: CASSVNVPQRVSGNTIYF; DNA: TGTGCCAGCAGCGTGAATGTGCCACAACGGGTCTCTGGAAACACCATATATTTT